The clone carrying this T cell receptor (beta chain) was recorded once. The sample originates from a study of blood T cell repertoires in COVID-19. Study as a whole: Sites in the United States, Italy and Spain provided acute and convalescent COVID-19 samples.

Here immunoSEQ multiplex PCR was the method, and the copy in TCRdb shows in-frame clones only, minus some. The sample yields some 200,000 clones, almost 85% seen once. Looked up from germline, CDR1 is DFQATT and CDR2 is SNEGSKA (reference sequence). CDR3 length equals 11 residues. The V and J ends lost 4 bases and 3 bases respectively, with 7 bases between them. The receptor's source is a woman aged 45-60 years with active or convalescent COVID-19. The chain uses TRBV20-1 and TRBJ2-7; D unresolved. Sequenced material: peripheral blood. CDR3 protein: CSATTNYEQYV. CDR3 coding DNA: TGCAGTGCTACTACCAACTACGAGCAGTACGTC.